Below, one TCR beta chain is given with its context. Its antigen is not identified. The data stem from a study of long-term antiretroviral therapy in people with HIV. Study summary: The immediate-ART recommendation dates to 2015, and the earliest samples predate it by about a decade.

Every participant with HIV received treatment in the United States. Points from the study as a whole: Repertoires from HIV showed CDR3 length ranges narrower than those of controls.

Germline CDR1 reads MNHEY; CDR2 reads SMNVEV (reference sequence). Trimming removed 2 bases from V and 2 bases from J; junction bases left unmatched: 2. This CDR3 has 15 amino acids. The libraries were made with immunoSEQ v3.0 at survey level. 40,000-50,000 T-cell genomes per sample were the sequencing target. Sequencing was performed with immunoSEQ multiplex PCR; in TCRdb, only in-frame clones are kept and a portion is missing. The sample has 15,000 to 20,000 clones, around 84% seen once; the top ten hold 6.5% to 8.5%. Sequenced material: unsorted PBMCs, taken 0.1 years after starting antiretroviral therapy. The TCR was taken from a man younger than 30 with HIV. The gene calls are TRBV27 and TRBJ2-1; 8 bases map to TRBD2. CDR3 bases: TGTGCCAGCAGTTTAAATAGCGGGGCCTACAATGAGCAGTTCTTC. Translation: CASSLNSGAYNEQFF.